The clone carrying this TCR beta chain came up many times. From germline, CDR1 is SSHAT and CDR2 FNYEAQ (reference sequence). The V gene end was trimmed by 4 bases and the J gene end by 6 bases; junction bases not matched to a gene: 2. The CDR3 has 12 amino acids. Only in-frame clones appear in the TCRdb table, and some are missing; sequencing was by immunoSEQ multiplex PCR. The data contain about 100,000 clones, around half of them singletons. This sample was taken from a study of shared clonotypes between healthy human individuals. Study summary: Aged between 18 and 49, the donors were a couple of women and three men.

The donors, healthy adults who were HIV-negative, had experienced no recent acute infections or vaccinations. Each sample came from a Caucasian adult donor living in Nashville, Tennessee. This sequence joins TRBV7-7 and TRBJ2-7; 8 bases align to TRBD1. The sequence was collected from a woman between 40 and 55 years old in good health. Some clones in this sample may be carry-over from other donors' samples. Specimen: PBMCs. The CDR3 DNA sequence: TGTGCCAGCAGCTCAACAGGGGGCGAGCAGTACTTC. This codes for CASSSTGGEQYF.